Listed below are T cell receptor beta chains from one sample, sequenced in a study of T cells in localized non-small cell lung cancer. Only in-frame clones appear in the TCRdb table, and some are missing; sequencing was by immunoSEQ multiplex PCR. The data show about 74,000 clones, roughly 84% seen once. Material: peripheral blood, obtained before any cancer treatment. Source of these receptors: a female donor over 55 with stage I lung adenocarcinoma. Each CDR3 is given with its conserved first and last residue. A D gene is named only where the DNA matches it firmly. Clone size is not always given. Where it is, it says once, few, many or a class for expanded clones.

J,size,D,V,CDR3,DNA
TRBJ1-2,NA,NA,TRBV14,CASSQEVNSNYGYTF,TGTGCCAGCAGCCAAGAGGTCAACTCGAACTATGGCTACACCTTC
TRBJ2-5,NA,TRBD2,TRBV11-2,CASSPGLAWETQYF,TGTGCCAGCAGCCCCGGACTAGCTTGGGAGACCCAGTACTTC
TRBJ2-5,NA,NA,TRBV27,CASGGVQETQYF,TGTGCCAGTGGAGGGGTGCAAGAGACCCAGTACTTC
TRBJ2-1,NA,NA,TRBV5-4,CASSPIGRGSNEQFF,TGTGCCAGCAGCCCTATCGGACGGGGGTCCAATGAGCAGTTCTTC
TRBJ1-4,NA,NA,TRBV2,CATQRDIRTNEKLFF,TGTGCCACTCAACGGGACATTCGGACTAATGAAAAACTGTTTTTT
TRBJ2-2,NA,NA,TRBV7-2,CASSSKGGLGELFF,TGTGCCAGCAGCTCAAAGGGTGGGCTCGGGGAGCTGTTTTTT
TRBJ2-2,NA,NA,TRBV2,CASSLTSGELFF,TGTGCCAGCAGCTTGACTAGCGGGGAGCTGTTTTTT
TRBJ2-7,NA,NA,TRBV9,CASSRGRGAYEQYF,TGTGCCAGCAGCCGGGGCAGGGGGGCCTACGAGCAGTACTTC
TRBJ1-2,NA,TRBD1,TRBV5-4,CASSLPGQAVLSYTF,TGTGCCAGCAGCTTACCGGGACAGGCGGTGTTGAGCTACACCTTC
TRBJ2-3,NA,NA,TRBV5-1,CASSLGAGGTDTQYF,TGCGCCAGCAGCTTGGGGGCCGGGGGCACAGATACGCAGTATTTT
TRBJ2-1,NA,NA,TRBV5-1,CASSAVGSAYNEQFF,TGCGCCAGCAGCGCAGTCGGGAGCGCCTACAATGAGCAGTTCTTC
TRBJ1-1,NA,NA,TRBV7-6,CASSLAVGSPEAFF,TGTGCCAGCAGCTTAGCTGTTGGAAGTCCTGAAGCTTTCTTT
TRBJ2-7,NA,TRBD1,TRBV27,CASSLAGQGVEGGYEQYF,TGTGCCAGCAGTTTAGCAGGACAGGGGGTCGAAGGGGGCTACGAGCAGTACTTC
TRBJ2-7,NA,TRBD2,TRBV7-9,CASSRGGDRWEQYF,TGTGCCAGCAGCCGTGGGGGGGACCGGTGGGAGCAGTACTTC
TRBJ1-1,NA,NA,TRBV18,CASSPESRANTEAFF,TGTGCCAGCTCACCAGAATCACGGGCTAACACTGAAGCTTTCTTT
TRBJ1-2,NA,NA,TRBV14,CASSQPDSILNGYTF,TGTGCCAGCAGCCAACCCGACAGCATATTAAATGGCTACACCTTC
TRBJ1-5,NA,NA,TRBV19,CASSQFRGPQHF,TGTGCCAGTAGCCAATTCAGGGGGCCCCAGCATTTT
TRBJ2-1,medium-sized,TRBD2,TRBV5-1,CASSLAGARSEQFF,TGCGCCAGCAGCTTAGCGGGGGCCAGGAGTGAGCAGTTCTTC
TRBJ2-1,NA,NA,TRBV7-3,CASSLGASSYNEQFF,TGTGCCAGCAGCTTAGGGGCTAGCTCCTACAATGAGCAGTTCTTC
TRBJ1-4,NA,NA,TRBV27,CASGRGARAQEKLFF,TGTGCCAGCGGAAGGGGCGCCCGGGCTCAGGAAAAACTGTTTTTT
TRBJ1-5,NA,NA,TRBV6-5,CASSSERNQPQHF,TGTGCCAGCAGTTCCGAGCGCAATCAGCCCCAGCATTTT
TRBJ1-1,NA,TRBD1,TRBV7-9,CASSSARTGTNTEAFF,TGTGCCAGCAGCTCAGCCCGGACAGGGACGAACACTGAAGCTTTCTTT
TRBJ2-1,NA,NA,TRBV7-2,CASSLNVQTSGNEQFF,TGTGCCAGCAGCTTGAACGTCCAGACCTCCGGCAATGAGCAGTTCTTC
TRBJ2-7,NA,NA,TRBV6-6,CASSYERAGEQYF,TGTGCCAGCAGTTATGAGCGGGCGGGGGAGCAGTACTTC
TRBJ1-5,NA,TRBD1,TRBV28,CASSLRTGRQPQHF,TGTGCCAGCAGTCTGCGGACAGGGAGGCAGCCCCAGCATTTT
TRBJ2-7,NA,NA,TRBV5-1,CASSLSGHPDSYEQYF,TGCGCCAGCAGCCTCTCGGGACACCCCGACTCCTACGAGCAGTACTTC
TRBJ1-2,NA,NA,TRBV18,CASSPSGDGYTF,TGTGCCAGCTCACCGTCAGGGGACGGCTACACCTTC
TRBJ2-1,NA,NA,TRBV29-1,CSVTGFSYNEQFF,TGCAGCGTTACAGGGTTCTCCTACAATGAGCAGTTCTTC
TRBJ1-5,NA,NA,TRBV28,CASSLGGRSNQPQHF,TGTGCCAGCAGTTTAGGGGGAAGGAGCAATCAGCCCCAGCATTTT
TRBJ1-1,NA,NA,TRBV11-2,CASSSQDRYLNTEAFF,TGTGCCAGCAGCTCACAAGACCGGTACCTGAACACTGAAGCTTTCTTT
TRBJ2-5,NA,TRBD2,TRBV5-1,CASSTVAGGRETQYF,TGCGCCAGCAGCACCGTAGCGGGGGGGCGAGAGACCCAGTACTTC
TRBJ2-5,once,NA,TRBV7-8,CASSLVTRETQYF,TGTGCCAGCAGCTTAGTAACCCGTGAGACCCAGTACTTC
TRBJ1-2,NA,NA,TRBV18,CASSPGASYGYTF,TGTGCCAGCTCACCAGGGGCCTCCTATGGCTACACCTTC
TRBJ2-3,NA,NA,TRBV19,CASRIAVSTDTQYF,TGTGCCAGTCGTATAGCCGTTAGCACAGATACGCAGTATTTT
TRBJ2-2,once,NA,TRBV28,CASSLLGKTGELFF,TGTGCCAGCAGTTTGTTGGGGAAAACCGGGGAGCTGTTTTTT
TRBJ1-4,NA,TRBD1,TRBV9,CASSAGTGLGELFF,TGTGCCAGCAGCGCGGGGACAGGATTAGGGGAACTGTTTTTT
TRBJ2-3,NA,TRBD2,TRBV6-6,CASSLAGGLADTQYF,TGTGCCAGCAGTTTAGCGGGGGGGCTGGCAGATACGCAGTATTTT
TRBJ2-7,few,NA,TRBV10-2,CASNLLGPAYEQYF,TGCGCCAGCAATTTACTAGGTCCCGCCTACGAGCAGTACTTC
TRBJ1-1,once,NA,TRBV2,CASSQGVNRVNTEAFF,TGTGCCAGCAGCCAGGGTGTGAATCGGGTGAACACTGAAGCTTTCTTT
TRBJ1-1,NA,NA,TRBV27,CASSYVGSHEAFF,TGTGCCAGCTCATACGTAGGGTCTCATGAAGCTTTCTTT
TRBJ1-2,NA,TRBD1,TRBV7-2,CASSLVQGGGYTF,TGTGCCAGCAGCTTAGTACAGGGGGGAGGCTACACCTTC
TRBJ2-7,NA,TRBD2,TRBV15,CATSSYYIVSGGRYEQYF,TGTGCCACCAGCAGTTACTATATCGTGAGCGGGGGAAGGTACGAGCAGTACTTC
TRBJ1-3,NA,TRBD1,TRBV6-5,CASSRTGSGNTIYF,TGTGCCAGCAGTCGGACAGGTAGTGGAAACACCATATATTTT
TRBJ1-5,NA,TRBD1,TRBV7-8,CASSPRQGLSNQPQHF,TGTGCCAGCAGCCCCAGACAGGGGCTTAGCAATCAGCCCCAGCATTTT